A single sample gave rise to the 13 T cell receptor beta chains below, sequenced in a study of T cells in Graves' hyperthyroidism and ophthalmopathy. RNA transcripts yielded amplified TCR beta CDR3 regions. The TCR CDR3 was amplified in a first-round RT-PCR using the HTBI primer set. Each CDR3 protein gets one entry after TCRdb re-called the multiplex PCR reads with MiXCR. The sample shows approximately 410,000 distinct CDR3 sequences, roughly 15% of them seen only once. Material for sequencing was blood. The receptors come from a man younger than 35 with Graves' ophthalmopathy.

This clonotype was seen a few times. As DNA, the CDR3 is TGTGCCAGTACACCAGGGGGCCTCCAAGAGACCCAGTACTTC. As protein: CASTPGGLQETQYF. The chain carries TRBV19 and TRBJ2-5; 8 bases agree with TRBD1. The CDR3 contains 14 residues. J was trimmed by 1 base and V by 7 bases; bases with no gene match: 5. Per germline, CDR1 LNHDA and CDR2 SQIVND (reference sequence). Looking up the rest from reference TRBV19 and TRBJ2-5 gives the full variable domain: DGGITQSPKYLFRKEGQNVTLSCEQNLNHDAMYWYRQDPGQGLRLIYYSQIVNDFQKGDIAEGYSVSREKKESFPLTVTSAQKNPTAFYLCASTPGGLQETQYFGPGTRLLVL.

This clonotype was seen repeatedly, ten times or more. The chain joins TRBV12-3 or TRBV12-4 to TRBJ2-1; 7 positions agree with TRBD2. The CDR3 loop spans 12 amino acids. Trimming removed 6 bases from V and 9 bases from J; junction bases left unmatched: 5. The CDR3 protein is CASRRSGAEQFF. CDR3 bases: TGTGCCAGCAGACGAAGCGGGGCTGAGCAGTTCTTC.

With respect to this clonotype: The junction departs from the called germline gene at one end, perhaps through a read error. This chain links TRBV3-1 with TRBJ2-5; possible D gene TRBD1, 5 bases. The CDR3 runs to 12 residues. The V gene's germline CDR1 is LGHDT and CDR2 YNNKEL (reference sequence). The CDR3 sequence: CASSLQGIATDF. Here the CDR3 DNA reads TGTGCCAGCAGCCTCCAGGGAATCGCTACGGACTTC.

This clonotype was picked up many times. CDR3 loop: CASSQEPVNTGELFF. The CDR3 nucleotides are TGTGCCAGCAGCCAAGAACCGGTCAACACCGGGGAGCTGTTTTTT. V usage is TRBV3-1 and J usage is TRBJ2-2; D is uncertain. With 0 bases removed from V and 2 bases from J, the gap between germline ends came to 7 bases. The CDR3 has 15 amino acids. Germline CDR1 is LGHDT and CDR2 is YNNKEL (reference sequence).

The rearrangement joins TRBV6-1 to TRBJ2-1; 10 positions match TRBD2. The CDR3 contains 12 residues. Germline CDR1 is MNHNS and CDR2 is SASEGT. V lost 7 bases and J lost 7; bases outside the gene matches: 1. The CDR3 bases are TGTGCCAGCACTAGCGGGGGTAATGAGCAGTTCTTC. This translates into CASTSGGNEQFF.

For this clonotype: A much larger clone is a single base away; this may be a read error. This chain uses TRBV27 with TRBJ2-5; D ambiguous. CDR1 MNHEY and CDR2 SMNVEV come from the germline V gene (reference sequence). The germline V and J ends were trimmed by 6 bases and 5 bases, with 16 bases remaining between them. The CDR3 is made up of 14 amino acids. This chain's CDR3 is CASSSGMRFETQYF. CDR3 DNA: TGTGCCAGCAGCTCCGGTATGAGGTTTGAGACCCAGTACTTC.

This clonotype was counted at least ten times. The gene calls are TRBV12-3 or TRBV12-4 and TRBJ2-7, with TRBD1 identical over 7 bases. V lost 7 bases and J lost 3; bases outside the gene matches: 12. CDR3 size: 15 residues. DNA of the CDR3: TGTGCCAGCACCGAGGGACAGAGGGCACTCTACGAGCAGTACTTC. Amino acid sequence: CASTEGQRALYEQYF.

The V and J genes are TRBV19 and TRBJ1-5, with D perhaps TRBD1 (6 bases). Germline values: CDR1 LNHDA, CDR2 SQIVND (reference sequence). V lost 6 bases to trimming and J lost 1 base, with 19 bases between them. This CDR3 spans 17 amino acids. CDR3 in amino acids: CASRDQGGGGSNQPQHF. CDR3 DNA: TGTGCCAGTAGAGATCAGGGTGGGGGCGGGAGCAATCAGCCCCAGCATTTT.

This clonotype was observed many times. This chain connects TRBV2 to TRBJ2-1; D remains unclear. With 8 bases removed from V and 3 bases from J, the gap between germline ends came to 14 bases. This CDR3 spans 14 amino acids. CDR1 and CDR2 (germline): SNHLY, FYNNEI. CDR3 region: CASLLSRDYNEQFF. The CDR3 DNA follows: TGTGCCAGCCTCCTTAGCCGTGACTACAATGAGCAGTTCTTC.

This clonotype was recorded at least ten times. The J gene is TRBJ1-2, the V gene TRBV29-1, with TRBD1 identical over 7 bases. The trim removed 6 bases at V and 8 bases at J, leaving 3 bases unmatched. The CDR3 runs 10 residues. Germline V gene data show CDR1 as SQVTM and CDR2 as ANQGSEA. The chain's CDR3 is CSVTGEGYTF. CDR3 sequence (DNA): TGCAGCGTAACAGGGGAAGGCTACACCTTC. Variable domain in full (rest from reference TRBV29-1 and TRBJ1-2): SAVISQKPSRDICQRGTSLTIQCQVDSQVTMMFWYRQQPGQSLTLIATANQGSEATYESGFVIDKFPISRPNLTFSTLTVSNMSPEDSSIYLCSVTGEGYTFGSGTRLTVV.

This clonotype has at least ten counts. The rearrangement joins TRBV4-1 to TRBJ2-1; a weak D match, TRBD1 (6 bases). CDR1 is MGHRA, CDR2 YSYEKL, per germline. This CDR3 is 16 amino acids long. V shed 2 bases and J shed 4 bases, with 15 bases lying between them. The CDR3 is CASSQIGTHSYNEQFF. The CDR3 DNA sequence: TGCGCCAGCAGCCAAATCGGGACACATAGTTACAATGAGCAGTTCTTC.

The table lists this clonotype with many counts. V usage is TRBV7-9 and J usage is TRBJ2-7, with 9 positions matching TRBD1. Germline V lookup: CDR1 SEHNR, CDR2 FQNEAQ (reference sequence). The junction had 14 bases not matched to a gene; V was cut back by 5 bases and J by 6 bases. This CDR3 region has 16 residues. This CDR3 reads CASSSPSGTGILEQYF. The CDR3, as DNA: TGTGCCAGCAGCAGTCCATCGGGGACAGGGATTCTCGAGCAGTACTTC.

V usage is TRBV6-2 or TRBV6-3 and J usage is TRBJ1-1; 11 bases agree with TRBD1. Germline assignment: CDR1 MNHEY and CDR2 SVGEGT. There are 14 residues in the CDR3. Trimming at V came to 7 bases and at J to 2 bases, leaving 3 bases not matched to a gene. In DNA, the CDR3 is TGTGCCAGCACTGGACAGGGGGCAAACACTGAAGCTTTCTTT. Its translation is CASTGQGANTEAFF.